A selection of T cell receptor beta chains follows, all from one sample in a study of shared clonotypes between healthy human individuals. The protocol was immunoSEQ multiplex PCR, while the TCRdb copy is restricted to in-frame clones and leaves out a portion. The sample shows millions of clones, approximately 94% of them seen only once. Sequenced input: naive CD8+ T cells sorted from blood. The source of these receptors is a man between 18 and 35 years old in good health. Each CDR3 is given with its conserved first and last residue. A D gene is named only where the DNA matches it firmly. Only some rows state a clone size, as once, few, many or a class for expanded clones.

J	V	D	size	DNA	CDR3
TRBJ2-3	TRBV29-1	TRBD2	.	TGCAGCGTGGTAGACTATACTAGCGGGGCTAGCACAGATACGCAGTATTTT	CSVVDYTSGASTDTQYF
TRBJ2-1	TRBV28	TRBD2	.	TGTGCCAGCAGTTTAAGAGGACTAGCGGGGGGTTTTGAGCAGTTCTTC	CASSLRGLAGGFEQFF
TRBJ1-1	TRBV30	.	.	TGTGCCTGGAATGGGATTAAGACTGAAGCTTTCTTT	CAWNGIKTEAFF
TRBJ2-3	TRBV7-2	TRBD2	.	TGTGCCAGCAGCTCCCCGGAGCGGGAGGACGAGGTAGACACGCAGTATTTT	CASSSPEREDEVDTQYF
TRBJ2-2	TRBV7-6	.	.	TGTGCCAGCAGCTTATCCGGGGGCGGGGAGCTGTTTTTT	CASSLSGGGELFF
TRBJ2-3	TRBV11-3	TRBD2	.	TGTGCCAGCAGCCACGGACTAGCAACAGATACGCAGTATTTT	CASSHGLATDTQYF
TRBJ2-3	TRBV12-5	.	.	TGTGCTAGTGGCTCAACCGGACGGTGGGGAACAGATACGCAGTATTTT	CASGSTGRWGTDTQYF
TRBJ2-5	TRBV7-9	.	once	TGTGCCAGCAGCTTATACAGGGAGGATCTAGAGACCCAGTACTTC	CASSLYREDLETQYF
TRBJ2-1	TRBV7-6	TRBD2	.	TGTGCCAGCAGCCGTGGACTAGCGGGAGATGAGCAGTTCTTC	CASSRGLAGDEQFF
TRBJ2-1	TRBV7-2	TRBD2	.	TGTGCCAGCAGCCCTTCCGGACTAGCGGCGGATCAGTTCTTC	CASSPSGLAADQFF
TRBJ2-5	TRBV5-1	.	.	TGCGCCAGCACACAGGTCGCCGCGGGGGAGACCCAGTACTTC	CASTQVAAGETQYF
TRBJ2-7	TRBV7-2	TRBD2	.	TGTGCCAGCAGCTTAGGACTAGCGGGAGGCTACGAGCAGTACTTC	CASSLGLAGGYEQYF
TRBJ2-1	TRBV5-6	.	.	TGTGCCAGCAGCCACGCGAGCGTTTACAATGAGCAGTTCTTC	CASSHASVYNEQFF
TRBJ1-4	TRBV7-8	TRBD1	.	TGTGCCAGCAGCTTTGGGCCGGGACAGGGGGTTGAAAAACTGTTTTTT	CASSFGPGQGVEKLFF
TRBJ2-7	TRBV13	TRBD1	.	TGTGCCAGCAGCTACGACAGGGCGTCATCCTACGAGCAGTACTTC	CASSYDRASSYEQYF
TRBJ2-5	TRBV11-2	.	.	TGTGCCAGCAGCACGGGACAACACCAAGAGACCCAGTACTTC	CASSTGQHQETQYF
TRBJ2-7	TRBV29-1	TRBD1	.	TGCAGCGCCGTTGTGGGGGACAGGGGGCTGGAGCAGTACTTC	CSAVVGDRGLEQYF
TRBJ2-7	TRBV4-3	TRBD1	once	TGCGCCAGCAGCCAAGATCAGGGACAGGGTAACGAGCAGTACTTC	CASSQDQGQGNEQYF
TRBJ2-7	TRBV9	.	.	TGTGCCAGCAGCTCCCAGAGCTCCTACGAGCAGTACTTC	CASSSQSSYEQYF